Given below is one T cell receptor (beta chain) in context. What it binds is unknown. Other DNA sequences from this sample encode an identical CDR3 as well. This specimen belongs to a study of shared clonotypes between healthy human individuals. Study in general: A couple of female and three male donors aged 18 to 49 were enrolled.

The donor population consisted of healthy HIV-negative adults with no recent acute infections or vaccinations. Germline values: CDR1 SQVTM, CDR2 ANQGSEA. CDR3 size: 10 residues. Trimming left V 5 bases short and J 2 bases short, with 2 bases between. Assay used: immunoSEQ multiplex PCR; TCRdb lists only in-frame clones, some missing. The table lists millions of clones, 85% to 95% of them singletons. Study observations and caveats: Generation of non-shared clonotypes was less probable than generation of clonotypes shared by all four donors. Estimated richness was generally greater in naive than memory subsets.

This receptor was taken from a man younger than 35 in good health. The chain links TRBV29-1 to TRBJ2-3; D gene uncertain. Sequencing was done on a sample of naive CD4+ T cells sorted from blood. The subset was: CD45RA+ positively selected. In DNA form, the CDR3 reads TGCAGCGTTCCCACAGATACGCAGTATTTT. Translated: CSVPTDTQYF.